These T cell receptor beta chains were read from a single sample in a study of CD8+ T cells in alopecia areata. Some clones are missing from TCRdb's copy, which holds only in-frame ones; the method was immunoSEQ multiplex PCR. The sample shows 150,000 to 250,000 clones, 55% to 75% of them seen only once. This specimen was CD4+ T cells sorted from blood, taken at week 24, from a patient treated with tofacitinib. These receptors all stem from a human donor with alopecia areata. CDR3s include the opening cysteine and the closing phenylalanine or tryptophan. The D gene is left open where the match is weak. The size of a clone is reported for some rows only, either as once, few or many, or as a class for expanded clones.

TRBV6-5	TRBD1	once	TRBJ2-7	TGTGCCAGCAGTTCCCCCGGGGACAGGGTCAACGAGCAGTACTTC	CASSSPGDRVNEQYF
TRBV4-2	TRBD1	-	TRBJ1-1	TGTGCCAGCAGCCAAGAAGACAGGGTTGGCACTGAAGCTTTCTTT	CASSQEDRVGTEAFF
TRBV7-2	-	-	TRBJ1-2	TGTGCCAGCAGCTTATTGGCAGGGGATGGCTACACCTTC	CASSLLAGDGYTF
TRBV11-2	TRBD1	-	TRBJ2-3	TGTGCCAGCAGCTTTGGACAGGTCGACACGCAGTATTTT	CASSFGQVDTQYF
TRBV7-2	TRBD1	-	TRBJ1-4	TGTGCCAGCAGCTTAGCTCCTTCGGGACAGAACGAAAAACTGTTTTTT	CASSLAPSGQNEKLFF
TRBV11-2	TRBD2	-	TRBJ2-1	TGTGCCAGCAGTGGCGGGAGTTACCCTCCCAATGAGCAGTTCTTC	CASSGGSYPPNEQFF
TRBV30	-	-	TRBJ2-3	TGTGCCTGGAAGAAGAGGACAATTAGCACAGATACGCAGTATTTT	CAWKKRTISTDTQYF
TRBV4-3	-	-	TRBJ1-4	TGCGCCAGCAGCCAAGACACCGGGGGGGATGAAAAACTGTTTTTT	CASSQDTGGDEKLFF
TRBV7-3	-	-	TRBJ2-5	TGTGCCAGCAGCTTACGGCGGGAACAGCCCCAGTACTTC	CASSLRREQPQYF
TRBV4-2	TRBD1	few	TRBJ1-5	TGTGCCAGCAGCCAAGATGGGACAGGGAATCAGCCCCAGCATTTT	CASSQDGTGNQPQHF
TRBV7-3	TRBD1	-	TRBJ2-3	TGTGCCAGCAGCGAACAGGGGGGAGGCACAGATACGCAGTATTTT	CASSEQGGGTDTQYF